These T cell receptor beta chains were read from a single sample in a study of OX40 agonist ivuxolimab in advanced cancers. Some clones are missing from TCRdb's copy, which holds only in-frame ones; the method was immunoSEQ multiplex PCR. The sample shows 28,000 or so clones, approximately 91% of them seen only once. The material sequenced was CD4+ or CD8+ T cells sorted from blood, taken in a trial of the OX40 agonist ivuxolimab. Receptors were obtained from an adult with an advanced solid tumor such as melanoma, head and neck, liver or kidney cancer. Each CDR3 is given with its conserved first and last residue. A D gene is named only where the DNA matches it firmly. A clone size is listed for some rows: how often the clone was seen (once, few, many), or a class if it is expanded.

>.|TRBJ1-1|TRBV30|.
TGTGCCTGGAGTACGACAGGCCTGGCTGAAGCTTTCTTT
CAWSTTGLAEAFF
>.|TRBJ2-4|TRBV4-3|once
TGCGCCAGCAGCCAAGATCGATTCCGGGGCAAAAACATTCAGTACTTC
CASSQDRFRGKNIQYF
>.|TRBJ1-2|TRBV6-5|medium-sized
TGTGCCAGCGGACCGGGGGCGGGCTATGGCTACACCTTC
CASGPGAGYGYTF
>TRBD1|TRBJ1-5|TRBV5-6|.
TGTGCCAGCAGCTTGGCCTATGACAGGGCCTCCAATCAGCCCCAGCATTTT
CASSLAYDRASNQPQHF
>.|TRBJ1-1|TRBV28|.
TGTGCCAGCAGTTTACGAGAGGGATTGAACACTGAAGCTTTCTTT
CASSLREGLNTEAFF
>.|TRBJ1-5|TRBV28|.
TGTGCCAGCAGTTTTGACGCCAGTTATCAGCCCCAGCATTTT
CASSFDASYQPQHF
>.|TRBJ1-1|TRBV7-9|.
TGTGCCAGCAGCCAAACAGGGTTGGCCACTGAAGCTTTCTTT
CASSQTGLATEAFF
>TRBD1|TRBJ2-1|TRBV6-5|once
TGTGCCAGCAGCAGACAGGGGGCCAATGAGCAGTTCTTC
CASSRQGANEQFF
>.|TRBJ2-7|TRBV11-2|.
TGTGCCAGCAGTACAGTATTCTACGAGCAGTACTTC
CASSTVFYEQYF
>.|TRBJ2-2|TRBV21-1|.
TGTGCCAGCAGCAAAGCGCTTTTGAGGGGACGGGACACCGGGGAGCTGTTTTTT
CASSKALLRGRDTGELFF
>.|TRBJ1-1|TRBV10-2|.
TGCGCCAGCATAGACAGATATGACACTGAAGCTTTCTTT
CASIDRYDTEAFF
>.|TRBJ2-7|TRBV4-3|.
TGCGCCAGCAGCCAAGACTTTGGGGTCGCCTACGAGCAGTACTTC
CASSQDFGVAYEQYF
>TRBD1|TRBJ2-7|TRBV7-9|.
TGTGCCAGCAGCCCCGCAGGGGGCTACGAGCAGTACTTC
CASSPAGGYEQYF
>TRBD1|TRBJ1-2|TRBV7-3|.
TGTGCCAGCAGCTTAACGGGGACAGGCGAGGGCTACACCTTC
CASSLTGTGEGYTF
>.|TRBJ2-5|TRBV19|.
TGTGCCAGTACCCATAGGGGGAAGGGGGAGACCCAGTACTTC
CASTHRGKGETQYF
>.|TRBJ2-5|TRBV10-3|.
TGTGCCATCAGTGAGGGAGAGCTCCAAGAGACCCAGTACTTC
CAISEGELQETQYF
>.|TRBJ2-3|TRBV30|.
TGTGCCGGGACGGACCCCGGCGGGGCAGATACGCAGTATTTT
CAGTDPGGADTQYF
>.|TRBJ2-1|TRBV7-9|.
TGTGCCAGCAGCCTTAAGGGCCGAGGGTACAATGAGCAGTTCTTC
CASSLKGRGYNEQFF
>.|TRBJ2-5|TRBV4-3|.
TGCGCCAGCAGCCAGGCGGCCGGGGGCCAGGAGACCCAGTACTTC
CASSQAAGGQETQYF
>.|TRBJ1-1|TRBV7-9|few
TGTGCCAGCAGCCTTAGAGAGGACAGCCTCATGAACACTGAAGCTTTCTTT
CASSLREDSLMNTEAFF
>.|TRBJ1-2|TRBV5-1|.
TGCGCCAGCAGCCGCACCGGGCCGGATCCATACACCTTC
CASSRTGPDPYTF
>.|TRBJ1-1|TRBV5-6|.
TGTGCCAGCAGCTTGCAGGAATCTGAAGCTTTCTTT
CASSLQESEAFF
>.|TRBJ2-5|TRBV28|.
TGTGCCAGCAGCCCAAGGGGTCAAGAGACCCAGTACTTC
CASSPRGQETQYF
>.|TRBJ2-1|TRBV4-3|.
TGCGCCAGCAGCCAGGGGAGGGGGTACAATGAGCAGTTCTTC
CASSQGRGYNEQFF
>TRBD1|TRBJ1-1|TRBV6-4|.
TGTGCCAGCAGGACAGGGGAAGGCACTGAAGCTTTCTTT
CASRTGEGTEAFF
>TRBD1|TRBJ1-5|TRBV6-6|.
TGTGCCAGCAGCTGGGACAGGACTCAGCCCCAGCATTTT
CASSWDRTQPQHF
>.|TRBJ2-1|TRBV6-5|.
TGTGCCAGCAGTACAGGGCGTAATGAGCAGTTCTTC
CASSTGRNEQFF
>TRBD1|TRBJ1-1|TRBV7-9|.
TGTGCCAGCAGCGCAAGGGGGCCCGTGGGCACTGAAGCTTTCTTT
CASSARGPVGTEAFF
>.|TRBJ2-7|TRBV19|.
TGTGCCAGTACCGCAGGGGATGCCCACGAGCAGTACTTC
CASTAGDAHEQYF
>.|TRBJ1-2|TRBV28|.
TGTGCCAGCACCTCACCGGGGTTAAGAGATGCCCCCAACTATGGCTACACCTTC
CASTSPGLRDAPNYGYTF
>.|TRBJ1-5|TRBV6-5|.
TGTGCCAGCAGTTACCAGGGTCCGGCTCAGCCCCAGCATTTT
CASSYQGPAQPQHF
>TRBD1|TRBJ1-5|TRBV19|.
TGTGCCAGTAGTGCCTGGACAGGGGGCAATCAGCCCCAGCATTTT
CASSAWTGGNQPQHF
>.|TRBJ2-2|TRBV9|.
TGTGCCAGCATGAGGGGTGGGACCGGGGAGCTGTTTTTT
CASMRGGTGELFF
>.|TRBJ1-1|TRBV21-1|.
TGTGCCAGCAGCCCTAGACCATCACGGGACAGGGAGCGGGTGGGCACTGAAGCTTTCTTT
CASSPRPSRDRERVGTEAFF
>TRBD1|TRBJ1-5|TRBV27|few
TGTGCCAGCGGGATGACAGGGGGCTACAATCAGCCCCAGCATTTT
CASGMTGGYNQPQHF
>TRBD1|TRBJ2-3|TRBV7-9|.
TGTGCCAGCAGCCCGAGACAGGGAGTGGGCCCAGATACGCAGTATTTT
CASSPRQGVGPDTQYF
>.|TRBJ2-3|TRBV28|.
TGTGCCAGCAGTTTTGACCTTAGCACAGATACGCAGTATTTT
CASSFDLSTDTQYF
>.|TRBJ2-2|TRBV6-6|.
TGTGCCAGCAGTTACGGGCTAGCGAGAGCCACCGGGGAGCTGTTTTTT
CASSYGLARATGELFF
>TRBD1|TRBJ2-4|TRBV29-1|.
TGCAGCGTTGGGGAGACACAGGGGGAAAACATTCAGTACTTC
CSVGETQGENIQYF
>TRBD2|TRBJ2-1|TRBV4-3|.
TGCGCCAGCAGCCAAGGGGGGACTAGCGGGAGGCATGAGCAGTTCTTC
CASSQGGTSGRHEQFF
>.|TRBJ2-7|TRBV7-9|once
TGTGCCAGCAGCTCCCTGAACTACGAGCAGTACTTC
CASSSLNYEQYF
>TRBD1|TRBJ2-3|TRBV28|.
TGTGCCAGCAGTTTCCCCTCGACAGGGGATGGCACAGATACGCAGTATTTT
CASSFPSTGDGTDTQYF
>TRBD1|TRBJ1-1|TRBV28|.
TGTGCCAGCAGTTTTGCGGGACAGGGGGATTATAACACTGAAGCTTTCTTT
CASSFAGQGDYNTEAFF
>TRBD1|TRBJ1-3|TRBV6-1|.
TGTGCCAGCAGTGGCCGACAGGGAGTTGGAAACACCATATATTTT
CASSGRQGVGNTIYF
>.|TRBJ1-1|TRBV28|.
TGTGCCAGCAGTTTCCCCACGCTCAACACTGAAGCTTTCTTT
CASSFPTLNTEAFF
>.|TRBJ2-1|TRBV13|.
TGTGCCAGCACCGGACAAGACAATGAGCAGTTCTTC
CASTGQDNEQFF
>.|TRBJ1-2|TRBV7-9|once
TGTGCCAGCAGCTCCCTGGACTTGGGACTCCATGGCTACACCTTC
CASSSLDLGLHGYTF
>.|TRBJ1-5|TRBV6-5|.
TGTGCCAGCAGTTCCTCTGGGGCACCTAATCAGCCCCAGCATTTT
CASSSSGAPNQPQHF